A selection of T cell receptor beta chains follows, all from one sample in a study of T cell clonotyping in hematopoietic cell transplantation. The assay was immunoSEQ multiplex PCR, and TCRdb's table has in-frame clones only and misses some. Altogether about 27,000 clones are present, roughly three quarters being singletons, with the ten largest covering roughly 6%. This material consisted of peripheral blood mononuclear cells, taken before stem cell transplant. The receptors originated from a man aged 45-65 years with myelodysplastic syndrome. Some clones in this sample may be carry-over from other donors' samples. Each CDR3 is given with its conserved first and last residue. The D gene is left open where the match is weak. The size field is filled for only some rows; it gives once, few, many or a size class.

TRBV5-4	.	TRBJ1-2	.	CASSLGEGNYGYTF	TGTGCCAGCAGCTTGGGGGAGGGCAACTATGGCTACACCTTC
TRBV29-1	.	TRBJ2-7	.	CSVGSGEDEQYF	TGCAGCGTTGGGTCAGGGGAGGACGAGCAGTACTTC
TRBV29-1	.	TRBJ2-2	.	CSAPGDTGELFF	TGCAGCGCTCCCGGTGACACCGGGGAGCTGTTTTTT
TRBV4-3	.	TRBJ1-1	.	CASSQEGRSLNTEAFF	TGCGCCAGCAGCCAAGAAGGACGGAGCCTGAACACTGAAGCTTTCTTT
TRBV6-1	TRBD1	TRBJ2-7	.	CASSESGTAIAEQYF	TGTGCCAGCAGTGAATCGGGGACAGCGATAGCCGAGCAGTACTTC
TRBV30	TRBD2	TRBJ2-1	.	CAWSVSLAGYNEQFF	TGTGCCTGGAGTGTATCCCTAGCGGGTTACAATGAGCAGTTCTTC
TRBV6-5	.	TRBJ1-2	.	CASSYGGVFYGYAF	TGTGCCAGCAGTTATGGGGGGGTGTTCTATGGCTACGCCTTC
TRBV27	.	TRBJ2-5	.	CASSSTVWETQYF	TGTGCCAGCAGTTCCACGGTCTGGGAGACCCAGTACTTC
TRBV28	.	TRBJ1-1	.	CASTTSGTEAFF	TGTGCCAGCACCACCTCAGGGACTGAAGCTTTCTTT
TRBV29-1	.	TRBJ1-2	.	CSVEGGGDGYTF	TGCAGCGTTGAGGGGGGTGGAGATGGCTACACCTTC
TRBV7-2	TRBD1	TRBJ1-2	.	CASSLVGGDHPYTF	TGTGCCAGCAGCTTAGTAGGGGGCGATCATCCCTACACCTTC
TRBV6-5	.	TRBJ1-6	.	CASSYLGGNSPLHF	TGTGCCAGCAGTTATTTGGGCGGGAATTCACCCCTCCACTTT
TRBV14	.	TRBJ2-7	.	CASSPLSGAGSYEQYF	TGTGCCAGCAGCCCCCTCAGTGGGGCAGGGTCCTACGAGCAGTACTTC
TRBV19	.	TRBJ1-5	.	CASGQGVSQPQHF	TGTGCCAGTGGTCAAGGCGTGAGCCAGCCCCAGCATTTT
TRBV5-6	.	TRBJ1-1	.	CASSSGPTPLNTEAFF	TGTGCCAGCAGCTCGGGCCCCACTCCTTTGAACACTGAAGCTTTCTTT
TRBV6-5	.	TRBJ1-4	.	CASSYSSLTVWEKLFF	TGTGCCAGCAGTTACTCGAGCTTGACTGTGTGGGAAAAACTGTTTTTT
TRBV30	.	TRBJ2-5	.	CAWSPSGGLQETQYF	TGTGCCTGGAGTCCCTCGGGTGGTCTCCAAGAGACCCAGTACTTC
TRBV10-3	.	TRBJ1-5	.	CAISESTVGNQPQHF	TGTGCCATCAGTGAGTCGACGGTGGGGAATCAGCCCCAGCATTTT
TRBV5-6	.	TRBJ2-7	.	CASSLGWARSPYEQYF	TGTGCCAGCAGCTTGGGGTGGGCCAGGTCCCCCTACGAGCAGTACTTC
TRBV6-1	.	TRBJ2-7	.	CASSDGWQGRQYF	TGTGCCAGCAGTGACGGGTGGCAGGGTCGGCAGTACTTC
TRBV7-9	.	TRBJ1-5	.	CASSLAVGHLSNQPQHF	TGTGCCAGCAGCTTAGCCGTAGGGCACCTCTCCAATCAGCCCCAGCATTTT
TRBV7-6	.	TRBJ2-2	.	CASSRLRGLTGELFF	TGTGCCAGCAGCCGTCTGAGAGGGCTCACCGGGGAGCTGTTTTTT
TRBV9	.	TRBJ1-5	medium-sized	CASRGCQPQHF	TGTGCCAGCCGGGGTTGTCAGCCCCAGCATTTT
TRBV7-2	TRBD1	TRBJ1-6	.	CAIGTGDSPLHF	TGTGCCATCGGGACAGGGGATTCACCCCTCCACTTT
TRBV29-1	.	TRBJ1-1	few	CSVERNTEAFF	TGCAGCGTTGAACGGAACACTGAAGCTTTCTTT
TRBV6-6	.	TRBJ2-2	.	CASRTSESGELFF	TGTGCCAGCAGAACCAGTGAGTCCGGGGAGCTGTTTTTT
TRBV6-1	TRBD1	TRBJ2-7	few	CASGTGIAYEQYF	TGTGCCAGCGGGACAGGGATTGCCTACGAACAGTACTTC
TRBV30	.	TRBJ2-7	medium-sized	CAADGELSYEQYF	TGTGCCGCGGACGGTGAGCTCTCCTACGAGCAGTACTTC
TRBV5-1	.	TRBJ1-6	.	CASSLEGLWNSPLHF	TGCGCCAGCAGCTTAGAAGGTCTTTGGAATTCACCCCTCCACTTT
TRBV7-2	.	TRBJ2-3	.	CASSSLDSPDTQYF	TGTGCCAGCAGCTCCTTGGACTCTCCAGATACGCAGTATTTT
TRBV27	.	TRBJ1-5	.	CASSLRGFSNQPQHF	TGTGCCAGCAGTTTAAGGGGCTTCAGCAATCAGCCCCAGCATTTT
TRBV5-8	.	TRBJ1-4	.	CASSLNLGGLWEKLFF	TGTGCCAGCAGCTTGAACCTCGGGGGGCTTTGGGAAAAACTGTTTTTT
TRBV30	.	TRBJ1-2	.	CAWSRSQRYTF	TGTGCCTGGAGCCGATCTCAACGGTACACCTTC
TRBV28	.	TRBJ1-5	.	CASSLTLGNQPQHF	TGTGCCAGCAGTTTAACCCTCGGAAATCAGCCCCAGCATTTT
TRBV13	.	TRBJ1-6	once	CASSLGSSDNSPLHF	TGTGCCAGCAGCTTAGGGAGTTCGGATAATTCACCCCTCCACTTT
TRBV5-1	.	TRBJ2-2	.	CASSLMPNRDLQEELFF	TGCGCCAGCAGCCTCATGCCCAACCGGGACTTGCAGGAGGAGCTGTTTTTT
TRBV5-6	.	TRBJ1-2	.	CASSPGGGVYGYTF	TGTGCCAGCAGCCCCGGGGGGGGCGTGTATGGCTACACCTTC
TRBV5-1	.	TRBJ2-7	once	CASSPAGRVGGEQYF	TGCGCCAGCAGCCCGGCCGGAAGGGTTGGCGGCGAGCAGTACTTC
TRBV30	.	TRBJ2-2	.	CAWKGGSGGELFF	TGTGCCTGGAAAGGGGGATCGGGCGGGGAGCTGTTTTTT
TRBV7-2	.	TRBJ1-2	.	CASSLDGTNYGYTF	TGTGCCAGCAGCTTAGATGGTACGAACTATGGCTACACCTTC
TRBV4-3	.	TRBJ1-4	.	CASSPQSRGREKLFF	TGCGCCAGCAGCCCCCAATCTAGGGGTCGGGAAAAACTGTTTTTT
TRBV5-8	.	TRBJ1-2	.	CASSLRATDYGYTF	TGTGCCAGCAGCCTGCGAGCCACGGACTATGGCTACACCTTC
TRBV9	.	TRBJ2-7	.	CASSADSSWGYEQYF	TGTGCCAGCAGCGCGGACAGCTCTTGGGGCTACGAGCAGTACTTC
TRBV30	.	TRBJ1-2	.	CAWGGGNYGYTF	TGTGCCTGGGGGGGAGGGAACTATGGCTACACCTTC
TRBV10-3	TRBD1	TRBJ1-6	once	CAITEDRDNSPLHF	TGTGCCATCACAGAAGACAGGGATAATTCACCCCTCCACTTT
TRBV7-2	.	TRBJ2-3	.	CASSLEHSTDTQYF	TGTGCCAGCAGCTTAGAACACAGCACAGATACGCAGTATTTT
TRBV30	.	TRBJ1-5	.	CAWSSQGRQPQHF	TGTGCCTGGAGTTCGCAGGGGCGTCAGCCCCAGCATTTT
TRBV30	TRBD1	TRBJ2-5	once	CAWSQGGKETQYF	TGTGCCTGGAGTCAAGGGGGCAAAGAGACCCAGTACTTC
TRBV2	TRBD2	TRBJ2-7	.	CAPVRGEREQYF	TGTGCGCCCGTCCGGGGGGAACGCGAGCAGTACTTC